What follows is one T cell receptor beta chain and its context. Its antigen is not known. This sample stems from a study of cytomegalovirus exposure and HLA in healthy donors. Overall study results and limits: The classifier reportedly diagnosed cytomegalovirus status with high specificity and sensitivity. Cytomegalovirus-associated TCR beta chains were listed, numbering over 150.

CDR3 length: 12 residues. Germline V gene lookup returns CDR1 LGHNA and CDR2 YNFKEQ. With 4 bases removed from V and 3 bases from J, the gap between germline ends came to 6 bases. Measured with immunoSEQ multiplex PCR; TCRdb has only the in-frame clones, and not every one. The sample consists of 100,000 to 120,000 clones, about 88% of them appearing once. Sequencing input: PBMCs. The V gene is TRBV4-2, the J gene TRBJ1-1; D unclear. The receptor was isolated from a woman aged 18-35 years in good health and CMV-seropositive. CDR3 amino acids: CASSPQDTEAFF. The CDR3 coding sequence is TGTGCCAGCAGCCCTCAGGACACTGAAGCTTTCTTT.